The 12 T cell receptor beta chains presented below share a single source sample, sequenced in a study of cytomegalovirus exposure and HLA in healthy donors. 60 Vbeta and 13 Jbeta primers were used in PCR. The data were produced by immunoSEQ multiplex PCR, yet TCRdb's version contains in-frame clones alone and is incomplete. The table lists about 170,000 clones, 84% of them singletons. The sequenced sample was PBMCs. The receptor source for this set is a boy younger than 10 in good health and CMV-seronegative.

The V call is TRBV5-1, the J call TRBJ2-7; 8 bases are a match to TRBD1. This CDR3 region has 13 residues. V dropped 0 bases and J dropped 11; count of bases not matched to a gene: 7. Germline CDR1 reads SGHRS; CDR2 reads YFSETQ. The CDR3 DNA reads TGCGCCAGCAGCTTGGCCGGGACAGGCCTAAAGTACTTC. This translates into CASSLAGTGLKYF.

The rearrangement uses TRBV5-1 and TRBJ2-7, with TRBD1 identical over 10 bases. This CDR3 has 15 amino acids. Germline V gene lookup returns CDR1 SGHRS and CDR2 YFSETQ. V was pared by 0 bases and J by 5 bases, with 5 bases of the junction left unmatched. The CDR3, as DNA: TGCGCCAGCAGCTTGGCCAAAGGGACAGGGGACGAGCAGTACTTC. It codes for CASSLAKGTGDEQYF.

This clone is a singleton in its sample. V and J are TRBV9 and TRBJ1-1; D is undetermined. Germline loops: CDR1 SGDLS, CDR2 YYNGEE. V lost 3 bases and J lost 5, with 11 bases in between. This CDR3 is 13 amino acids long. CDR3 loop: CASSEGGKTEAFF. CDR3 sequence (DNA): TGTGCCAGCAGCGAGGGAGGGAAGACTGAAGCTTTCTTT.

The rearrangement uses TRBV7-8 and TRBJ2-3, with 7 bases that match TRBD2. Germline loops: CDR1 SGHVS, CDR2 FQNEAQ. V trimming: 2 bases; J trimming: 6 bases; junction bases outside the gene matches: 14. The CDR3 loop spans 17 amino acids. The CDR3 nucleotides are TGTGCCAGCAGCTTAACCACCATTGAGCGGGATGGCGATACGCAGTATTTT. Its protein is CASSLTTIERDGDTQYF.

The chain employs TRBV5-4 and TRBJ2-1; the match to TRBD2 covers 11 bases. The germline gives CDR1 SGHNT, CDR2 YYREEE (reference sequence). This CDR3 contains 15 residues. The junction had 2 bases not matched to a gene; V was cut back by 0 bases and J by 6 bases. The CDR3 coding sequence is TGTGCCAGCAGCTTGGAACTAGCGGGAGTCAATGAGCAGTTCTTC. Its protein product is CASSLELAGVNEQFF.

V and J are TRBV6-5 and TRBJ2-7, with TRBD1 matching over 7 bases. Trimming at V came to 6 bases and at J to 2 bases, leaving 10 bases not matched to a gene. The CDR3 has 15 amino acids. Germline V gene lookup returns CDR1 MNHEY and CDR2 SVGAGI. CDR3 DNA sequence: TGTGCCAGCAGAAGTAGGACAGGCCCGACCTACGAGCAGTACTTC. This encodes CASRSRTGPTYEQYF.

The chain joins TRBV29-1 to TRBJ2-3; 11 bases line up with TRBD2. The CDR3 length is 15 residues. Trimming removed 7 bases from V and 0 bases from J; junction bases left unmatched: 6. Per the germline V gene, CDR1 is SQVTM and CDR2 is ANQGSEA. CDR3 sequence reads: CSANLAGGSTDTQYF. Written as DNA, the CDR3 is TGCAGCGCAAATCTAGCGGGAGGAAGCACAGATACGCAGTATTTT.

The rearrangement uses TRBV27 and TRBJ2-1, with TRBD2 as a possible D gene (5 bases). CDR1 is MNHEY, CDR2 SMNVEV, per germline (reference sequence). V was trimmed by 5 bases and J by 4 bases, leaving 15 bases between them. The CDR3 is 15 residues long. CDR3 region: CASSPLEVAYNEQFF. The CDR3, as DNA: TGTGCCAGCAGTCCACTAGAGGTGGCTTACAATGAGCAGTTCTTC.

The V call is TRBV7-9, the J call TRBJ2-7; 7 bases are a match to TRBD2. CDR1 and CDR2 from the germline V gene are SEHNR and FQNEAQ (reference sequence). CDR3 length: 19 residues. Losses at the gene ends were 0 bases for V and 0 bases for J; bases not matched to a gene: 14. The chain's CDR3 is CASSLAYGLAGTNSYEQYF. CDR3 in DNA: TGTGCCAGCAGCTTAGCGTATGGGTTGGCCGGGACTAACTCCTACGAGCAGTACTTC.

The gene calls are TRBV5-1 and TRBJ2-5, with D possibly TRBD1 on 6 matching bases. The CDR3 spans 14 residues. V gave up 4 bases and J gave up 4 bases, with 14 bases separating them. Germline loops: CDR1 SGHRS, CDR2 YFSETQ. The CDR3 DNA sequence: TGCGCCAGCAGCATAGGACTGGACAGAGAGACCCAGTACTTC. Encoded protein: CASSIGLDRETQYF.

The chain is built from TRBV14 and TRBJ2-6; a weak D match, TRBD1 (6 bases). The germline V gene encodes CDR1 SGHDN and CDR2 FVKESK. The CDR3 covers 16 residues. Trimming left V 1 base short and J 4 bases short, with 11 bases between. The CDR3 here is CASSQVRGSGANVLTF. In DNA, the CDR3 is TGTGCCAGCAGCCAAGTCAGGGGATCGGGGGCCAACGTCCTGACTTTC.

The chain's CDR3 is CASSPKHGPPSGSWYEQFF. CDR3 in DNA: TGCGCCAGCAGTCCTAAACACGGGCCTCCTAGCGGGAGTTGGTATGAGCAGTTCTTC. The J gene is TRBJ2-1, the V gene TRBV23-1; TRBD2 agrees at 10 bases. TRBV23-1 is placed among ORFs of uncertain function. V shed 4 bases and J 8 bases; nucleotides not matched to a gene: 20. The CDR3 length is 19 residues.